The 12 T cell receptor beta chains given below trace back to one sample, sequenced in a study of shared clonotypes between healthy human individuals (dated by TCRdb to about 2020). The library came from the immunoSEQ multiplex PCR assay. The clones in this table, taken by TCRdb from immuneACCESS, are in-frame only. Not every clone is retained; where verified, under half of the shortfall comes from an unresolved V gene, and the cause of the rest is unknown. This sample holds around 600,000 clones; around 97% were observed only once. The ten largest clones capture roughly 0.05% of the sample. The source material was naive CD4+ T cells sorted from blood. Reading the label with the study, this specimen's cell subset or site is: CD45RA+ positively selected. These receptors all come from a woman aged 25 to 39 in good health.

This chain links TRBV18 with TRBJ2-5; either TRBD1 or TRBD2 may fit D (5 bases each). Germline V gives CDR1 KGHSH, CDR2 LQKENI. This CDR3 region has 15 residues. V was trimmed by 3 bases and J by 5 bases, leaving 16 bases between them. The CDR3 DNA sequence: TGTGCCAGCTCACCGACCGGGAAGGGGCGCGAGACCCAGTACTTC. Its protein is CASSPTGKGRETQYF. Looking up the rest from reference TRBV18 and TRBJ2-5 gives the full variable domain: NAGVMQNPRHLVRRRGQEARLRCSPMKGHSHVYWYRQLPEEGLKFMVYLQKENIIDESGMPKERFSAEFPKEGPSILRIQQVVRGDSAAYFCASSPTGKGRETQYFGPGTRLLVL.

CDR3: CASYASGGGYEQYF. For the CDR3, the DNA is TGCGCCAGCTATGCTAGCGGGGGGGGCTACGAGCAGTACTTC. The rearrangement uses TRBV10-1 and TRBJ2-7, with 12 nucleotides matching TRBD2. From germline, CDR1 is WNHNN and CDR2 SYGVQD (reference sequence). The CDR3 is 14 residues long. Trimming at V came to 8 bases and at J to 3 bases, leaving 5 bases not matched to a gene.

The chain employs TRBV10-3 and TRBJ2-1, with D tentatively TRBD1 (5 bases). V was trimmed by 0 bases and J by 1 base, leaving 10 bases between them. The CDR3 covers 16 residues. Germline values: CDR1 ENHRY, CDR2 SYGVKD. The CDR3 DNA sequence: TGTGCCATCAGTGAGTCCCAGGGTTGGTCCTACAATGAGCAGTTCTTC. This gives the protein CAISESQGWSYNEQFF.

The CDR3 nucleotides read TGTGCCAGCAGCTTAAGGCTCCTGGGCCGCGCGGATGGTACGCAGTATTTT. Translated, it gives CASSLRLLGRADGTQYF. The rearrangement joins TRBV7-2 to TRBJ2-3; D is unresolved. The CDR3 totals 17 residues. The germline V gene encodes CDR1 SGHTA and CDR2 FQGNSA. The germline V and J ends were trimmed by 2 bases and 8 bases, with 23 bases remaining between them.

DNA of the CDR3: TGTGCCAGCAGCTTCAGGGTGGGGGCCAACGTCCTGACTTTC. Protein: CASSFRVGANVLTF. The chain couples TRBV5-6 to TRBJ2-6, with D maybe TRBD1 (5 bases). In germline, CDR1 is SGHDT, CDR2 YYEEEE. The CDR3 has 14 residues. The V and J ends lost 2 bases and 4 bases respectively, with 7 bases between them. Variable domain in full (rest from reference TRBV5-6 and TRBJ2-6): DAGVTQSPTHLIKTRGQQVTLRCSPKSGHDTVSWYQQALGQGPQFIFQYYEEEERQRGNFPDRFSGHQFPNYSSELNVNALLLGDSALYLCASSFRVGANVLTFGAGSRLTVL.

This clone was recorded only once. The chain is built from TRBV7-2 and TRBJ2-4; 13 bases map to TRBD2. Per germline, CDR1 SGHTA and CDR2 FQGNSA. The CDR3 totals 19 residues. V shed 5 bases and J 0 bases; nucleotides not matched to a gene: 10. The CDR3 sequence: CASSTPGLAGLLAKNIQYF. CDR3 in DNA: TGTGCCAGCAGCACCCCGGGACTAGCGGGACTACTAGCCAAAAACATTCAGTACTTC.

V is TRBV2 and J is TRBJ2-2; 7 bases are a match to TRBD2. The V gene end was trimmed by 0 bases and the J gene end by 6 bases; junction bases not matched to a gene: 7. The germline V gene has CDR1 SNHLY and CDR2 FYNNEI. This CDR3 has 16 amino acids. CDR3 loop: CASSEALGGSAGELFF. The CDR3 DNA reads TGTGCCAGCAGTGAAGCGCTCGGCGGGAGTGCCGGGGAGCTGTTTTTT.

The V and J genes are TRBV2 and TRBJ1-3; the D is unclear. Germline-derived CDR1 and CDR2 are SNHLY and FYNNEI. The CDR3 is 15 residues long. Trimming took off 1 base at V and 0 bases at J, with 7 bases between the two ends. The CDR3 nucleotides read TGTGCCAGCAGTGAAGTGGTTTTCTCTGGAAACACCATATATTTT. Its protein is CASSEVVFSGNTIYF.

This clone was seen just once. The gene calls are TRBV4-1 and TRBJ1-2; D gene ambiguous. Trimming pared 0 bases from V and 0 bases from J, leaving 11 bases between. Germline values: CDR1 MGHRA, CDR2 YSYEKL. The CDR3 contains 16 residues. The CDR3: CASSQDLQKANYGYTF. As DNA, the CDR3 is TGCGCCAGCAGCCAAGATCTACAGAAAGCTAACTATGGCTACACCTTC.

The gene calls are TRBV4-2 and TRBJ2-2; D is possibly TRBD1 (6 bases). The V gene lost 4 bases and the J gene lost 1 base, with 13 bases spanning the gap. The CDR3 runs 16 residues. CDR1 LGHNA and CDR2 YNFKEQ come from the germline V gene. The CDR3 spells CASSPPPGQNTGELFF. The CDR3 DNA reads as TGTGCCAGCAGCCCTCCTCCGGGACAGAACACCGGGGAGCTGTTTTTT.

The chain has TRBV5-4 and TRBJ2-5; 7 nucleotides line up with TRBD1. The CDR3 has 14 amino acids. J was trimmed by 0 bases and V by 5 bases; bases with no gene match: 4. Germline lookup yields CDR1 SGHNT and CDR2 YYREEE (reference sequence). The chain's CDR3 is CASSSGTDQETQYF. The CDR3 DNA reads TGTGCCAGCAGTTCCGGGACAGACCAAGAGACCCAGTACTTC.

The genes are TRBV5-1 and TRBJ1-1, with D possibly matching TRBD1 (6 bases). CDR3 size: 16 residues. V was trimmed by 4 bases and J by 1 base, leaving 17 bases between them. Looked up from germline, CDR1 is SGHRS and CDR2 is YFSETQ. The chain's CDR3 is CASSAGIGGGNTEAFF. CDR3 sequence (DNA): TGCGCCAGCAGCGCCGGTATCGGGGGCGGGAACACTGAAGCTTTCTTT.